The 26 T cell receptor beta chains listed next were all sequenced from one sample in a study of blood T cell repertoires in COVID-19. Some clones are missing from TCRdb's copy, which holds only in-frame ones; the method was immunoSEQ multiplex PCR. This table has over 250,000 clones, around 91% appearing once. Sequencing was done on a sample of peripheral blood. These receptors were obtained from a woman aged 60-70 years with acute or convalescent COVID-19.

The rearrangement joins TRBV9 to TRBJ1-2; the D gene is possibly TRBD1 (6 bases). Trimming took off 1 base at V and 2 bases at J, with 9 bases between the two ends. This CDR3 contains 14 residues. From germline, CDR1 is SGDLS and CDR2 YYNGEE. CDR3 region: CASSVQDRNYGYTF. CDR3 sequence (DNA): TGTGCCAGCAGCGTACAGGACAGAAACTATGGCTACACCTTC.

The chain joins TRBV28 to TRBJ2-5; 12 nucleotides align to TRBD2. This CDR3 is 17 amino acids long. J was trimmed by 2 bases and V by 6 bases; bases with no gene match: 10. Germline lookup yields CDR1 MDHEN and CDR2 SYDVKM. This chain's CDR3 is CASRPTSGRARQETQYF. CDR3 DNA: TGTGCCAGCAGGCCGACTAGCGGGAGAGCTCGGCAAGAGACCCAGTACTTC. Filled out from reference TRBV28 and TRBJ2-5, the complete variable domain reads DVKVTQSSRYLVKRTGEKVFLECVQDMDHENMFWYRQDPGLGLRLIYFSYDVKMKEKGDIPEGYSVSREKKERFSLILESASTNQTSMYLCASRPTSGRARQETQYFGPGTRLLVL.

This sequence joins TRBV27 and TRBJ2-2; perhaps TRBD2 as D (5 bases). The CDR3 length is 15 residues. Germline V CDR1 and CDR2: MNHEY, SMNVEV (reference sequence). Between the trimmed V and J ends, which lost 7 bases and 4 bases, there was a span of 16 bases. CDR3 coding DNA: TGTGCCAGCAACCTTTTTCTTGCGGGCACCGGGGAGCTGTTTTTT. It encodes CASNLFLAGTGELFF.

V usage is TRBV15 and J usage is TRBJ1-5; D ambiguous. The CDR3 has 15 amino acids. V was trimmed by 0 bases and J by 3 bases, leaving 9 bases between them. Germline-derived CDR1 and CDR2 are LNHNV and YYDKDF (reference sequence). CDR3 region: CATSRDFQVNQPQHF. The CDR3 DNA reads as TGTGCCACCAGCAGAGATTTCCAGGTCAATCAGCCCCAGCATTTT. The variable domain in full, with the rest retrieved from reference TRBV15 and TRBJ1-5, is DAMVIQNPRYQVTQFGKPVTLSCSQTLNHNVMYWYQQKSSQAPKLLFHYYDKDFNNEADTPDNFQSRRPNTSFCFLDIRSPGLGDTAMYLCATSRDFQVNQPQHFGDGTRLSIL.

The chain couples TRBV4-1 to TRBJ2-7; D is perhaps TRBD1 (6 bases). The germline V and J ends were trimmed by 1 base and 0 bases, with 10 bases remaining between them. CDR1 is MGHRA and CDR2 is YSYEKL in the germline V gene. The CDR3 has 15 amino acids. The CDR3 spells CASSQGQGSSYEQYF. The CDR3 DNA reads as TGCGCCAGCAGCCAAGGGCAGGGGAGCTCCTACGAGCAGTACTTC.

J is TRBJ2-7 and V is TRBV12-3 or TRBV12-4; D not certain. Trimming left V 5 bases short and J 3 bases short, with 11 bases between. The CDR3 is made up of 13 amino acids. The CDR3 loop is CASSPDSNYEQYF. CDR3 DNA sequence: TGTGCCAGCAGTCCCGACTCAAACTACGAGCAGTACTTC.

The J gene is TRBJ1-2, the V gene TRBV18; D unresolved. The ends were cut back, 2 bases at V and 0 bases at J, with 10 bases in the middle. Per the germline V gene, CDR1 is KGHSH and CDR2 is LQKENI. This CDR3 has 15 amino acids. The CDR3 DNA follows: TGTGCCAGCTCACCAGGAGGGAGTCCTAACTATGGCTACACCTTC. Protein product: CASSPGGSPNYGYTF.

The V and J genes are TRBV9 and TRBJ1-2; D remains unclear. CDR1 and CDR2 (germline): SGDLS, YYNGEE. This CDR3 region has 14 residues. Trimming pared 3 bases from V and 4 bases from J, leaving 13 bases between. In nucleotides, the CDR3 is TGTGCCAGCAGCGGATACCGAACGCGCTATGGCTACACCTTC. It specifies CASSGYRTRYGYTF.

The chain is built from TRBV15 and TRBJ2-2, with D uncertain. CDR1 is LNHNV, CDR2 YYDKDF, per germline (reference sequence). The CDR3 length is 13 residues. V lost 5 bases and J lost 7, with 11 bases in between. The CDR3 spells CATSPRMVGELFF. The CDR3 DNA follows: TGTGCCACCAGCCCCAGGATGGTCGGGGAGCTGTTTTTT.

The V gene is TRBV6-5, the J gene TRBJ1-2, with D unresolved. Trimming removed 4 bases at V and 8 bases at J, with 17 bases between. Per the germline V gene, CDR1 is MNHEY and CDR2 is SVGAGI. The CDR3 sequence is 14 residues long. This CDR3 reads CASSSGPQSYGYTF. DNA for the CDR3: TGTGCCAGCAGTTCAGGCCCCCAGAGCTACGGCTACACCTTC.

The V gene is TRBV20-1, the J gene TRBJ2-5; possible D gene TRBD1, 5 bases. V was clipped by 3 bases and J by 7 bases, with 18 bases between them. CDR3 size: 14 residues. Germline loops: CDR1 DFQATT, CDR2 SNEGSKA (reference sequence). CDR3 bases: TGCAGTGCTAGTTACATCCAGGGCCAGGGGACCCAGTACTTC. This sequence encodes CSASYIQGQGTQYF.

The CDR3 reads CASSDVSNTGELFF. The CDR3 region has the DNA TGTGCCAGCAGTGATGTTAGTAACACCGGGGAGCTGTTTTTT. This rearrangement joins TRBV2 to TRBJ2-2; the D is unclear. This CDR3 is 14 amino acids long. Germline V gene lookup returns CDR1 SNHLY and CDR2 FYNNEI. V was pared by 3 bases and J by 2 bases, with 7 bases between.

This CDR3 is CASTVQGARDTEAFF. Written as DNA, the CDR3 is TGTGCCAGTACCGTCCAGGGGGCGCGGGACACTGAAGCTTTCTTT. V is TRBV19 and J is TRBJ1-1; TRBD1 agrees at 8 bases. V shed 7 bases and J 3 bases; nucleotides not matched to a gene: 10. Germline V gene lookup returns CDR1 LNHDA and CDR2 SQIVND (reference sequence). The CDR3 consists of 15 residues.

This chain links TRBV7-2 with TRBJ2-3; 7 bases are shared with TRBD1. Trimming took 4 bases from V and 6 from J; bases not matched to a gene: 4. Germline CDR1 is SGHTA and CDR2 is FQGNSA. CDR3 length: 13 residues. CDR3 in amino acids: CASSYRGPDTQYF. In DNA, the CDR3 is TGTGCCAGCAGCTATAGGGGGCCGGATACGCAGTATTTT.

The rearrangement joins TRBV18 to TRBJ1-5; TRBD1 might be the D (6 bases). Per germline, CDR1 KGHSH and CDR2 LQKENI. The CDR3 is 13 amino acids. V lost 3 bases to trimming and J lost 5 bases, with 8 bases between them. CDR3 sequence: CASSPTGDQPQHF. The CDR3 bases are TGTGCCAGCTCACCGACAGGAGATCAGCCCCAGCATTTT.

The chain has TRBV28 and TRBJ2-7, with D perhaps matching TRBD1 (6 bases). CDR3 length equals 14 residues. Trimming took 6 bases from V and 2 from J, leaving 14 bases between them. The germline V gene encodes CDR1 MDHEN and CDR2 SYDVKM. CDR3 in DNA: TGTGCCAGCAGGGCCGGGACACTAACCTACGAGCAGTACTTC. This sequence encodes CASRAGTLTYEQYF.

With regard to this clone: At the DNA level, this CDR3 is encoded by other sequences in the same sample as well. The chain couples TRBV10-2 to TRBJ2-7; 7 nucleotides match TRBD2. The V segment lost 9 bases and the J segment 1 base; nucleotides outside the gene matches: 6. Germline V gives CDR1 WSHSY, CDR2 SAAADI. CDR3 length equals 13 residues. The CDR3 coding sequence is TGCGCCAGTAATAGGGGAGGGTCCTACGAGCAGTACTTC. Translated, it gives CASNRGGSYEQYF.

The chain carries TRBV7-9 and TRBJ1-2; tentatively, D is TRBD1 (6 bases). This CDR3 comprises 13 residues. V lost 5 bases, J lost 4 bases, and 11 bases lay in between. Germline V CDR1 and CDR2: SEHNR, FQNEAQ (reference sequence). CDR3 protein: CASSQDSFYGYTF. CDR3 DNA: TGTGCCAGCAGCCAGGACAGCTTCTATGGCTACACCTTC.

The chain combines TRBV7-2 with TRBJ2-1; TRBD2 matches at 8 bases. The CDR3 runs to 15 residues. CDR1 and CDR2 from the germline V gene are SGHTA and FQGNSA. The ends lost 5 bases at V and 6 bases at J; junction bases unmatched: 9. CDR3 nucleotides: TGTGCCAGCAGCCCCCGTAGCGGGGTGGTCAATGAGCAGTTCTTC. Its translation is CASSPRSGVVNEQFF.

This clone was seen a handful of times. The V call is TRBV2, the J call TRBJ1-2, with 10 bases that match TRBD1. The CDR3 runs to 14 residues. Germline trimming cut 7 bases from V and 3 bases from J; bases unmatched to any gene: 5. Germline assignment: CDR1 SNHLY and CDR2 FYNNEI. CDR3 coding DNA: TGTGCCAGCAAGGACAGGGGGGTAGACTATGGCTACACCTTC. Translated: CASKDRGVDYGYTF.

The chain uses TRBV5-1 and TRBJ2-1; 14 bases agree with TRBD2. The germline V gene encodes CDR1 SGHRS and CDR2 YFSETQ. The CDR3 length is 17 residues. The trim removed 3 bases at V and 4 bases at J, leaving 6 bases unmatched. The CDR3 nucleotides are TGCGCCAGCAGCTCACGACTAGCGGGAGGGCCGTACAATGAGCAGTTCTTC. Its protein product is CASSSRLAGGPYNEQFF.

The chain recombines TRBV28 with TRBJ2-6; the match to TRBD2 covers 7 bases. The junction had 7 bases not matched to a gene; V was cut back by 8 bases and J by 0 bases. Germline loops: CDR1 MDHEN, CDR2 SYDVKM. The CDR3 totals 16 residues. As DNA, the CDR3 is TGTGCCAGCGGGAGGGACCGACTCTCTGGGGCCAACGTCCTGACTTTC. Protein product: CASGRDRLSGANVLTF.

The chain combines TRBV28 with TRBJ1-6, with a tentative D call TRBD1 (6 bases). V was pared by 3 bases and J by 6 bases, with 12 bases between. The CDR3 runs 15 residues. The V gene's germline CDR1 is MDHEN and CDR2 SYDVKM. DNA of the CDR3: TGTGCCAGCAGTTTTTCATCAGGGGTTAATTCACCCCTCCACTTT. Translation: CASSFSSGVNSPLHF.

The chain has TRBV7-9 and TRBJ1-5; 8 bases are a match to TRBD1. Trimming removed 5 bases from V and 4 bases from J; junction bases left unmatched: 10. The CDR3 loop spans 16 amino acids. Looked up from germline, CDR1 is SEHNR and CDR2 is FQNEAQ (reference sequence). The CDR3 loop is CASSLGTGRVNQPQHF. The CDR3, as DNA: TGTGCCAGCAGCCTCGGGACAGGCCGTGTGAATCAGCCCCAGCATTTT.

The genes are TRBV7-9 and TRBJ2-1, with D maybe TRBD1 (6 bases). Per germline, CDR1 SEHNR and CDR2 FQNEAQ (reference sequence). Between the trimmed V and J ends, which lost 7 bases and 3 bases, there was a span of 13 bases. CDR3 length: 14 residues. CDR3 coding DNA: TGTGCCAGCAAAGTGCAGGGGATCTACAATGAGCAGTTCTTC. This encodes CASKVQGIYNEQFF.

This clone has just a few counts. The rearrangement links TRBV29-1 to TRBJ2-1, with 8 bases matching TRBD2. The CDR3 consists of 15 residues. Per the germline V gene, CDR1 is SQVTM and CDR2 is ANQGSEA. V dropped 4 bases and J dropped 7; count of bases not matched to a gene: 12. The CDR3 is CSVVKGAGGRNEQFF. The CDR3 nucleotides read TGCAGCGTTGTGAAAGGGGCGGGAGGACGTAATGAGCAGTTCTTC.